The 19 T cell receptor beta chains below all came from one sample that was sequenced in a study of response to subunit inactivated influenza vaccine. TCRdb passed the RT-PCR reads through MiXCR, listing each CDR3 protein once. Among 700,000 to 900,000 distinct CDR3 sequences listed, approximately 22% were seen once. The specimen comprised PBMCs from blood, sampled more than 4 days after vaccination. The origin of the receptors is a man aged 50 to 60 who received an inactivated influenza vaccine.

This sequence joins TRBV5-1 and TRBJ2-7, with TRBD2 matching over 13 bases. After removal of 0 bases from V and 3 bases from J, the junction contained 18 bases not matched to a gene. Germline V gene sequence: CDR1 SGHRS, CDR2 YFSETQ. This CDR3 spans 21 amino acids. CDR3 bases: TGCGCCAGCAGCTTGGCCCTCCGGGAGACTAGCGGGAGGAATAGAGGCTACGAGCAGTACTTC. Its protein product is CASSLALRETSGRNRGYEQYF.

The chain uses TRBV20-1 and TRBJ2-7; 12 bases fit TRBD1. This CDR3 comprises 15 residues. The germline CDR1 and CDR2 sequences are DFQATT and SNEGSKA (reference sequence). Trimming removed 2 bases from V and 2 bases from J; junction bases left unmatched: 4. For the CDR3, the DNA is TGCAGTGCTAGACGGGGACAGGGGGCGGCCTACGAGCAGTACTTC. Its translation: CSARRGQGAAYEQYF.

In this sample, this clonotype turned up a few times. CDR3 bases: TGTGCCATCAGTGCACAGTCAACCGGGGAGCTGTTTTTT. Translating gives CAISAQSTGELFF. The V gene is TRBV10-3, the J gene TRBJ2-2; D is unresolved. Germline-derived CDR1 and CDR2 are ENHRY and SYGVKD. Trimming shortened V by 4 bases and J by 5 bases, and 8 bases separated the two germline ends. The CDR3 is 13 residues long.

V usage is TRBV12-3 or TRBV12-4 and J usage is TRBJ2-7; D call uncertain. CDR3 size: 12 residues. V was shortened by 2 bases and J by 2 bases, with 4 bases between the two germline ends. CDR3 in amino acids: CASSLQTYEQYF. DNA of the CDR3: TGTGCCAGCAGTTTACAAACCTACGAGCAGTACTTC.

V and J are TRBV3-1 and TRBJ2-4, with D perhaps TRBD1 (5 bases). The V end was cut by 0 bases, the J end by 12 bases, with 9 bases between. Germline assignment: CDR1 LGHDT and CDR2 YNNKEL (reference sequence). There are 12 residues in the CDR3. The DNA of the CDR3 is TGTGCCAGCAGCCAAGAAGGACACCGTCAGTACTTC. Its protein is CASSQEGHRQYF.

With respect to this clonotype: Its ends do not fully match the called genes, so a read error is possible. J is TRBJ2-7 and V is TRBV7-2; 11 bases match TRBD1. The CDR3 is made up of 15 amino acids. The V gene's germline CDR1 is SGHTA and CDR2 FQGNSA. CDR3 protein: CASSWRDRGSYEHYF. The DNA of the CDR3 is TGTGCCAGCAGCTGGCGGGACAGGGGGTCCTACGAGCACTACTTC.

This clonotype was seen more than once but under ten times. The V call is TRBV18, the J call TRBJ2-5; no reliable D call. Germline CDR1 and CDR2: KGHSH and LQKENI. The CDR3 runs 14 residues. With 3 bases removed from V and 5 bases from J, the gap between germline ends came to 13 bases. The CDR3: CASSPHITGETQYF. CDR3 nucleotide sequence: TGTGCCAGCTCACCCCATATAACCGGGGAGACCCAGTACTTC.

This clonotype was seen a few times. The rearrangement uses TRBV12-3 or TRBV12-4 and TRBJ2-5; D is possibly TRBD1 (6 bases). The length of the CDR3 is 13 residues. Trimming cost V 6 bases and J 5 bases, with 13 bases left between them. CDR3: CASSRNQGETQYF. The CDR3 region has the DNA TGTGCCAGCAGCCGCAACCAGGGGGAGACCCAGTACTTC.

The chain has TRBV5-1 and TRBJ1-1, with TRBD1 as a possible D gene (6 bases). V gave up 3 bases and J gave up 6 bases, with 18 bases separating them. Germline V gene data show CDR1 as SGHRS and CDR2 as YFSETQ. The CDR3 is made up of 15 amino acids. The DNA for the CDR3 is TGCGCCAGCAGCTGGGACGGCAGGGGAGAAGCTGAAGCTTTCTTT. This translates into CASSWDGRGEAEAFF.

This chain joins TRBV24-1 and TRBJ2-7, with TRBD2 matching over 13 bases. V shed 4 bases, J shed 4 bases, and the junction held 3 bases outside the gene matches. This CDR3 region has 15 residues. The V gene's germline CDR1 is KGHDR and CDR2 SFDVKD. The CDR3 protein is CATSDSGLAGYEQYF. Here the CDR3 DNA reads TGTGCCACCAGTGACTCGGGACTAGCGGGATACGAGCAGTACTTC.

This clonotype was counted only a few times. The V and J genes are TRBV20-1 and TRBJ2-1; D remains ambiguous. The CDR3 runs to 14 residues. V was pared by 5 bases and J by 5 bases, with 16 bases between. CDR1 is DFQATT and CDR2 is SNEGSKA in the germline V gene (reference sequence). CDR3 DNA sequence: TGCAGTGCTTCCCGGGCCCCATCCAACAATGAGCAGTTCTTC. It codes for CSASRAPSNNEQFF.

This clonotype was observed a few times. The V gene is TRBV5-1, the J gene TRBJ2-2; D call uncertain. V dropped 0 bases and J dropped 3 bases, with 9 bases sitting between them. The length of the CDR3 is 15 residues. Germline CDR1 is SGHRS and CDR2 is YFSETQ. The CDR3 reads CASSLALADTGELFF. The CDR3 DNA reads TGCGCCAGCAGCTTGGCCCTCGCGGACACCGGGGAGCTGTTTTTT.

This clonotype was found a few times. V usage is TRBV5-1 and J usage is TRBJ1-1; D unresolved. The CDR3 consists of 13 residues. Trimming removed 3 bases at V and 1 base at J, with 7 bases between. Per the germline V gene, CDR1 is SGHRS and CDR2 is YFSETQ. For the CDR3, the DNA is TGCGCCAGCAGCTCCCCAGCGAACACTGAAGCTTTCTTT. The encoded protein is CASSSPANTEAFF. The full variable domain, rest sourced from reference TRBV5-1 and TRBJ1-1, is KAGVTQTPRYLIKTRGQQVTLSCSPISGHRSVSWYQQTPGQGLQFLFEYFSETQRNKGNFPGRFSGRQFSNSRSEMNVSTLELGDSALYLCASSSPANTEAFFGQGTRLTVV.

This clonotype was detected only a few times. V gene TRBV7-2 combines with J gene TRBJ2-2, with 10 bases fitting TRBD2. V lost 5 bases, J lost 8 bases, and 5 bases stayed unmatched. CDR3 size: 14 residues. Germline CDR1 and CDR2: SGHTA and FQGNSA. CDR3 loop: CASSRLLAGGELFF. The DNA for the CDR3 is TGTGCCAGCAGCCGTTTACTAGCGGGAGGGGAGCTGTTTTTT.

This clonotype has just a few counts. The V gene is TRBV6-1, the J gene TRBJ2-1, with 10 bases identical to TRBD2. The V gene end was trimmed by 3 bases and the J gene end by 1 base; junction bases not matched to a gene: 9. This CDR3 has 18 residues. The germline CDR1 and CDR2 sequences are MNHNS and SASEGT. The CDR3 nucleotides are TGTGCCAGCAGTGAGACTAGCGGGTACCACCAATCCTACAATGAGCAGTTCTTC. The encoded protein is CASSETSGYHQSYNEQFF.

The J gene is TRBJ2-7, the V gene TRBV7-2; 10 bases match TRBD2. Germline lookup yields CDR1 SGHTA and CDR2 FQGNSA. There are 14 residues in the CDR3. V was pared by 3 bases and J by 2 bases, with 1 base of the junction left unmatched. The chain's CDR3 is CASSFGLAAYEQYF. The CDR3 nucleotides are TGTGCCAGCAGCTTTGGACTAGCGGCCTACGAGCAGTACTTC.

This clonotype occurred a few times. This CDR3 reads CASRGTVSQPQHF. CDR3 coding DNA: TGTGCCAGCAGGGGGACAGTTTCTCAGCCCCAGCATTTT. This chain connects TRBV6-2 or TRBV6-3 to TRBJ1-5, with TRBD1 matching over 7 bases. Trimming took 6 bases from V and 6 from J; bases not matched to a gene: 5. Germline CDR1 MNHEY, CDR2 SVGEGT. The CDR3 runs 13 residues.

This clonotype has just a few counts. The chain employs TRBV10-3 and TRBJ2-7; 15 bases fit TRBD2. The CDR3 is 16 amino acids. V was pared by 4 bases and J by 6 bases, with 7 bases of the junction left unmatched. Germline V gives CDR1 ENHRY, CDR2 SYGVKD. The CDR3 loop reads CAISGTSGGGGGEQYF. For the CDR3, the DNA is TGTGCCATCAGTGGGACTAGCGGGGGGGGAGGAGGCGAGCAGTACTTC.

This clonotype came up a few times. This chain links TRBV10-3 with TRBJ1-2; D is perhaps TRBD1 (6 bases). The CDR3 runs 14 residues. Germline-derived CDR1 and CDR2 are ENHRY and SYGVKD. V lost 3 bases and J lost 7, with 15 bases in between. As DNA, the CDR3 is TGTGCCATCAGTGAAGGAAACAGGGCAATTGGCTACACCTTC. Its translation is CAISEGNRAIGYTF.